The 30 T cell receptor beta chains below all came from one sample that was sequenced in a study of beta chain features in type 1 diabetes listed by TCRdb under 2018. Their cognate antigens are unknown. What the authors observed across the whole study: A moderate but significant shortening of TCRB CDR3 length was observed in type 1 diabetes patients in all four CD4+ subsets.

Preparation of the library involved the immunoSEQ multiplex PCR assay. The entire isolated RNA was reverse transcribed using the High Capacity cDNA Reverse Transcription Kit, and thus expressed TCRB transcripts were sequenced. The source is immuneACCESS, and TCRdb retained only in-frame sequences with V and J called. Part of the clones is not carried over; for the studies checked, unresolved V genes explain less than half of this, and the remainder is unexplained. A total of 400,000 or so clones appear in this sample, roughly 12% of them only once. Around 0.01% of the sample comes from the top ten. Sequenced sample: naive CD4+ T cells from blood. In light of the paper, this sample's cell subset or site label describes: true naive CD4+ T cells. The receptors stem from a woman between 18 and 29 years old with type 1 diabetes.

This clone was seen more than once but under ten times. The chain couples TRBV7-9 to TRBJ2-6, with TRBD1 as a possible D gene (5 bases). Germline CDR1 reads SEHNR; CDR2 reads FQNEAQ (reference sequence). The CDR3 consists of 16 residues. Trimming took off 0 bases at V and 2 bases at J, with 8 bases between the two ends. This chain's CDR3 is CASSLAQTAGANVLTF. The CDR3 DNA follows: TGTGCCAGCAGCTTAGCGCAGACAGCTGGGGCCAACGTCCTGACTTTC.

In its sample, this clone was seen a few times. The chain carries TRBV2 and TRBJ2-2; 8 positions agree with TRBD1. Germline-derived CDR1 and CDR2 are SNHLY and FYNNEI. V dropped 7 bases and J dropped 1; count of bases not matched to a gene: 14. The CDR3 loop spans 18 amino acids. Here the CDR3 reads CASKFEVTGTGNTGELFF. The CDR3 nucleotides are TGTGCCAGCAAATTTGAGGTGACCGGGACAGGGAACACCGGGGAGCTGTTTTTT.

This clone was found once. The chain's CDR3 is CASRKGQGSNQPQHF. CDR3 in DNA: TGCGCCAGCAGAAAAGGACAGGGGAGCAATCAGCCCCAGCATTTT. The chain joins TRBV5-1 to TRBJ1-5; 9 bases align to TRBD1. Germline CDR1 SGHRS, CDR2 YFSETQ. V lost 5 bases, J lost 1 base, and 4 bases stayed unmatched. The CDR3 consists of 15 residues.

This clone turned up a few times. This chain joins TRBV9 and TRBJ1-1, with TRBD1 as a possible D gene (6 bases). V was pared by 4 bases and J by 7 bases, with 11 bases between. The CDR3 sequence is 12 residues long. In germline, CDR1 is SGDLS, CDR2 YYNGEE. The CDR3 region is CASSPGQREAFF. CDR3 coding DNA: TGTGCCAGCAGCCCAGGACAGCGTGAAGCTTTCTTT.

In this sample, this clone turned up a few times. The genes are TRBV30 and TRBJ1-1, with 7 positions matching TRBD1. Unmatched junction bases numbered 12, after V lost 4 bases and J lost 4 bases. Germline V gene sequence: CDR1 GTSNPN, CDR2 SVGIG (reference sequence). The CDR3 has 15 residues. CDR3 sequence (DNA): TGTGCCTGGACCGTCCAGGGGGGACTTTTCACTGAAGCTTTCTTT. Its translation: CAWTVQGGLFTEAFF.

In its sample, this clone was seen a few times. The chain has TRBV19 and TRBJ2-1, with 11 bases identical to TRBD2. V shed 3 bases and J 6 bases; nucleotides not matched to a gene: 4. Germline CDR1 is LNHDA and CDR2 is SQIVND (reference sequence). This CDR3 has 15 amino acids. Here the CDR3 reads CASSIVTSGGNEQFF. CDR3 in DNA: TGTGCCAGTAGTATTGTTACTAGCGGGGGCAATGAGCAGTTCTTC.

The chain is built from TRBV7-2 and TRBJ1-3; D remains ambiguous. V lost 5 bases, J lost 1 base, and 12 bases lay in between. Germline CDR1 is SGHTA and CDR2 is FQGNSA. The CDR3 has 15 residues. This CDR3 is CASSPRAGSGNTIYF. As DNA, the CDR3 is TGTGCCAGCAGCCCCCGTGCGGGTTCTGGAAACACCATATATTTT.

This chain links TRBV7-9 with TRBJ1-5; D gene unclear. This CDR3 has 14 amino acids. Germline-derived CDR1 and CDR2 are SEHNR and FQNEAQ (reference sequence). The ends were cut back, 5 bases at V and 5 bases at J, with 13 bases in the middle. CDR3 DNA: TGTGCCAGCAGCCCATCGGGGTTGGATCAGCCCCAGCATTTT. Amino acids: CASSPSGLDQPQHF. The full variable domain, rest sourced from reference TRBV7-9 and TRBJ1-5, is DTGVSQNPRHKITKRGQNVTFRCDPISEHNRLYWYRQTLGQGPEFLTYFQNEAQLEKSRLLSDRFSAERPKGSFSTLEIQRTEQGDSAMYLCASSPSGLDQPQHFGDGTRLSIL.

The chain carries TRBV7-2 and TRBJ1-5, with 7 positions matching TRBD1. The junction had 6 bases not matched to a gene; V was cut back by 3 bases and J by 7 bases. The germline V gene encodes CDR1 SGHTA and CDR2 FQGNSA. This CDR3 is 14 amino acids long. In nucleotides, the CDR3 is TGTGCCAGCAGCTTTCCGGGACAGTTCCAGCCCCAGCATTTT. Protein: CASSFPGQFQPQHF.

This clone occurred a few times. CDR3 residues: CASSEGAVKNIQYF. CDR3 nucleotides: TGTGCCAGCAGCGAGGGGGCGGTCAAAAACATTCAGTACTTC. This chain joins TRBV7-2 and TRBJ2-4; 7 positions agree with TRBD1. V lost 5 bases and J lost 3; bases outside the gene matches: 4. From germline, CDR1 is SGHTA and CDR2 FQGNSA. This CDR3 is built from 14 residues.

A few counts support this clone. The chain is built from TRBV7-9 and TRBJ2-1, with 8 nucleotides matching TRBD2. The CDR3 contains 16 residues. Looked up from germline, CDR1 is SEHNR and CDR2 is FQNEAQ (reference sequence). After removal of 8 bases from V and 0 bases from J, the junction contained 9 bases not matched to a gene. The CDR3 reads CASGETSASSYNEQFF. CDR3 nucleotides: TGTGCCAGCGGCGAGACTAGCGCTAGCTCCTACAATGAGCAGTTCTTC.

This clone turned up a few times. The rearrangement uses TRBV7-2 and TRBJ2-7, with D possibly matching TRBD2 (5 bases). CDR3 size: 15 residues. The germline V gene encodes CDR1 SGHTA and CDR2 FQGNSA. Trimming took off 1 base at V and 5 bases at J, with 15 bases between the two ends. The CDR3 DNA sequence: TGTGCCAGCAGCTTAGTAGCCACGAAAGCGGACGAGCAGTACTTC. This sequence encodes CASSLVATKADEQYF.

This chain uses TRBV25-1 with TRBJ1-2; maybe TRBD1 (5 bases). Germline CDR1 reads MGHDK; CDR2 reads SYGVNS. Trimming shortened V by 6 bases and J by 8 bases, and 16 bases separated the two germline ends. The CDR3 sequence is 13 residues long. CDR3 protein: CASSRIDSRGYTF. The CDR3 nucleotides are TGTGCCAGCAGCCGAATCGACAGTAGGGGCTACACCTTC.

The V call is TRBV9, the J call TRBJ2-1; D might be TRBD2 (7 bases). This CDR3 is 16 amino acids long. V lost 1 base and J 8 bases, leaving 19 bases between the germline ends. Germline V gives CDR1 SGDLS, CDR2 YYNGEE. CDR3 loop: CASSVKSGTPFYEQFF. The CDR3, as DNA: TGTGCCAGCAGCGTAAAAAGCGGGACACCTTTCTATGAGCAGTTCTTC.

The chain recombines TRBV7-2 with TRBJ2-5; a possible D gene is TRBD2 (6 bases). V was shortened by 5 bases and J by 7 bases, with 17 bases between the two germline ends. CDR1 and CDR2 (germline): SGHTA, FQGNSA. The CDR3 is 14 amino acids. CDR3 protein: CASSEQRLEGTQYF. The CDR3 DNA sequence: TGTGCCAGCAGCGAACAAAGACTAGAGGGGACCCAGTACTTC.

This sequence joins TRBV9 and TRBJ1-1, with D maybe TRBD1 (6 bases). This CDR3 contains 13 residues. V lost 5 bases to trimming and J lost 6 bases, with 14 bases between them. Germline V gene sequence: CDR1 SGDLS, CDR2 YYNGEE. CDR3 nucleotides: TGTGCCAGCAGGAGCTCAGGGGCCTCTGAAGCTTTCTTT. It yields the protein CASRSSGASEAFF. The full variable domain, in which reference TRBV9 and TRBJ1-1 provide the parts outside the CDR3, is DSGVTQTPKHLITATGQRVTLRCSPRSGDLSVYWYQQSLDQGLQFLIQYYNGEERAKGNILERFSAQQFPDLHSELNLSSLELGDSALYFCASRSSGASEAFFGQGTRLTVV.

This clone was picked up one time. The chain couples TRBV19 to TRBJ2-7, with D tentatively TRBD2 (5 bases). Germline CDR1 is LNHDA and CDR2 is SQIVND (reference sequence). CDR3 length: 14 residues. Trimming pared 5 bases from V and 2 bases from J, leaving 13 bases between. The CDR3 spells CASSPRAATYEQYF. DNA for the CDR3: TGTGCCAGTAGTCCGCGGGCCGCTACCTACGAGCAGTACTTC.

The chain joins TRBV2 to TRBJ2-4; D ambiguous. Looked up from germline, CDR1 is SNHLY and CDR2 is FYNNEI. V lost 1 base and J lost 6, with 19 bases in between. The CDR3 totals 17 residues. This chain's CDR3 is CASSEGGSPFSVNIQYF. Written as DNA, the CDR3 is TGTGCCAGCAGTGAAGGAGGATCACCGTTTAGTGTAAACATTCAGTACTTC.

A few counts support this clone. The chain uses TRBV9 and TRBJ1-1; D unresolved. Trimming pared 3 bases from V and 1 base from J, leaving 7 bases between. The CDR3 is 13 amino acids. Germline CDR1 and CDR2: SGDLS and YYNGEE. In DNA, the CDR3 is TGTGCCAGCAGCGAGAGGGCGAACACTGAAGCTTTCTTT. Protein: CASSERANTEAFF.

This clone was recorded only once. The chain has TRBV6-5 and TRBJ1-1; D possibly corresponds to TRBD1 (5 bases). From germline, CDR1 is MNHEY and CDR2 SVGAGI. The ends were cut back, 4 bases at V and 1 base at J, with 7 bases in the middle. The CDR3 contains 13 residues. The CDR3, as DNA: TGTGCCAGCAGTTTAAGGGGGAACACTGAAGCTTTCTTT. This codes for CASSLRGNTEAFF.

The chain employs TRBV9 and TRBJ2-5; tentatively, D is TRBD1 (6 bases). V lost 2 bases and J lost 5, with 13 bases in between. CDR3 size: 14 residues. The V gene's germline CDR1 is SGDLS and CDR2 YYNGEE. This chain's CDR3 is CASSVGTPRETQYF. CDR3 sequence (DNA): TGTGCCAGCAGCGTTGGGACACCGAGGGAGACCCAGTACTTC. The whole variable domain, remainder taken from reference TRBV9 and TRBJ2-5, is DSGVTQTPKHLITATGQRVTLRCSPRSGDLSVYWYQQSLDQGLQFLIQYYNGEERAKGNILERFSAQQFPDLHSELNLSSLELGDSALYFCASSVGTPRETQYFGPGTRLLVL.

The rearrangement links TRBV6-6 to TRBJ1-3; tentative D call: TRBD1 (6 bases). CDR1 and CDR2 (germline): MNHNY, SVGAGI (reference sequence). V lost 2 bases to trimming and J lost 0 bases, with 8 bases between them. The CDR3 totals 15 residues. The CDR3 DNA reads TGTGCCAGCAGTTACGACAGGCTCTCTGGAAACACCATATATTTT. It translates to CASSYDRLSGNTIYF.

This clone was counted only a few times. The chain recombines TRBV5-1 with TRBJ1-2; 8 nucleotides agree with TRBD1. The length of the CDR3 is 14 residues. Germline trimming cut 5 bases from V and 4 bases from J; bases unmatched to any gene: 7. Germline CDR1 reads SGHRS; CDR2 reads YFSETQ. The CDR3 protein is CASRNPGTGYGYTF. The CDR3 DNA sequence: TGCGCCAGCAGAAATCCGGGGACAGGCTATGGCTACACCTTC.

This clone was counted between two and nine times. The rearrangement uses TRBV9 and TRBJ1-4; perhaps TRBD1 as D (6 bases). This CDR3 region has 14 residues. V was shortened by 0 bases and J by 5 bases, with 8 bases between the two germline ends. Germline V lookup: CDR1 SGDLS, CDR2 YYNGEE. Here the CDR3 reads CASSVARGNEKLFF. The CDR3 bases are TGTGCCAGCAGCGTAGCCAGGGGAAATGAAAAACTGTTTTTT.

This chain uses TRBV28 with TRBJ1-1, with D possibly TRBD1 on 5 matching bases. Trimming cost V 5 bases and J 5 bases, with 12 bases left between them. This CDR3 is 13 amino acids long. CDR1 is MDHEN and CDR2 is SYDVKM in the germline V gene. CDR3: CASSTQGSTEAFF. Written as DNA, the CDR3 is TGTGCCAGCAGTACTCAGGGATCTACTGAAGCTTTCTTT.

This clone has more than one count but fewer than ten. The chain uses TRBV29-1 and TRBJ2-7, with D possibly matching TRBD2 (5 bases). The CDR3 is 12 amino acids. Germline CDR1 and CDR2: SQVTM and ANQGSEA. Trimming pared 7 bases from V and 4 bases from J, leaving 14 bases between. CDR3 bases: TGCAGCGCCCAATTGGGCGGGTACGAGCAGTACTTC. Its translation is CSAQLGGYEQYF.

The V gene is TRBV7-9, the J gene TRBJ2-5; 7 bases match TRBD1. This CDR3 has 14 residues. Germline CDR1 is SEHNR and CDR2 is FQNEAQ (reference sequence). J was trimmed by 2 bases and V by 5 bases; bases with no gene match: 5. This chain's CDR3 is CASSPGQTQETQYF. In DNA, the CDR3 is TGTGCCAGCAGCCCGGGACAGACGCAAGAGACCCAGTACTTC.

The J gene is TRBJ2-1, the V gene TRBV7-2, with 7 bases matching TRBD2. The junction had 2 bases not matched to a gene; V was cut back by 1 base and J by 2 bases. The CDR3 sequence is 15 residues long. The germline gives CDR1 SGHTA, CDR2 FQGNSA. CDR3: CASSLGREAYNEQFF. The DNA for the CDR3 is TGTGCCAGCAGCTTAGGTCGGGAGGCCTACAATGAGCAGTTCTTC.

This chain links TRBV30 with TRBJ1-4; D uncertain. Germline CDR1 is GTSNPN and CDR2 is SVGIG (reference sequence). V was trimmed by 7 bases and J by 5 bases, leaving 8 bases between them. This CDR3 comprises 11 residues. CDR3 DNA sequence: TGTGCCTTCCTTGGCAATGAAAAACTGTTTTTT. Its translation: CAFLGNEKLFF.

This clone turned up a few times. The chain recombines TRBV6-5 with TRBJ2-5; D gene uncertain. V lost 0 bases, J lost 1 base, and 6 bases lay in between. The CDR3 is 14 residues long. Germline V CDR1 and CDR2: MNHEY, SVGAGI. Here the CDR3 DNA reads TGTGCCAGCAGTTACTCGGCTAGCCAAGAGACCCAGTACTTC. Translation: CASSYSASQETQYF.